These T cell receptor beta chains were read from a single sample in a study of T cells in Graves' hyperthyroidism and ophthalmopathy. MiXCR, applied by TCRdb to the multiplex PCR reads, yields one record per CDR3 protein. This table holds nearly 600,000 distinct CDR3 sequences, around 14% found once. Specimen: blood. The receptors stem from a young woman with Graves' hyperthyroidism that later progressed to Graves' ophthalmopathy. Both conserved end residues are part of each CDR3. D genes are given only for firm matches. Clone sizes are given selectively: once, few, many, or a class where the clone is expanded.

J	size	D	V	CDR3	DNA
TRBJ1-5	few	.	TRBV24-1	CATSTGAASQPQHF	TGTGCCACCAGTACCGGAGCTGCGTCTCAGCCCCAGCATTTT
TRBJ2-2	few	.	TRBV7-2	CASSLVGQLLTGELFF	TGTGCCAGCAGCTTAGTCGGACAGCTCCTAACCGGGGAGCTGTTTTTT
TRBJ2-7	.	TRBD1	TRBV29-1	CSVDSGDRGGYEQYF	TGCAGCGTTGATTCTGGCGACAGGGGGGGATACGAGCAGTACTTC
TRBJ2-7	many	TRBD1	TRBV13	CASSLGQGGSYEQYF	TGTGCCAGCAGCTTGGGACAGGGTGGGTCCTACGAGCAGTACTTC
TRBJ1-1	many	.	TRBV6-1	CASSRRQANTEAFF	TGTGCCAGCAGCAGGCGACAGGCGAACACTGAAGCTTTCTTT
TRBJ1-1	many	.	TRBV30	CAWSPGSEAFF	TGTGCCTGGAGCCCGGGCAGCGAAGCTTTCTTT
TRBJ2-1	many	.	TRBV11-2	CASSLPGYNEQFF	TGTGCCAGCAGCCTACCAGGGTACAATGAGCAGTTCTTC
TRBJ2-1	many	TRBD1	TRBV6-1	CASSEPGQGYNEQFF	TGTGCCAGCAGTGAACCGGGACAGGGCTACAATGAGCAGTTCTTC
TRBJ2-6	.	.	TRBV5-1	CASSLRAGASGANVLTF	TGCGCCAGCAGCTTAAGGGCAGGGGCCTCCGGGGCCAACGTCCTGACTTTC
TRBJ2-3	.	TRBD2	TRBV5-1	CASSWRTSGTTDTQYF	TGCGCCAGCAGCTGGCGGACTAGCGGAACCACAGATACGCAGTATTTT
TRBJ1-6	many	.	TRBV30	CAWSLGSGISEPLHF	TGTGCCTGGAGTTTGGGGTCCGGGATCTCCGAACCCCTCCACTTT
TRBJ1-1	many	.	TRBV6-1	CASQRDGDISEAFF	TGTGCCAGCCAACGGGATGGGGATATCTCTGAAGCTTTCTTT
TRBJ2-2	.	TRBD1	TRBV6-1	CASTQTGAPGELFF	TGTGCCAGCACCCAAACAGGGGCCCCCGGGGAGCTGTTTTTT
TRBJ1-4	many	.	TRBV28	CASSAWDRQEKLFF	TGTGCCAGCAGCGCTTGGGACCGGCAGGAAAAACTGTTTTTT
TRBJ2-3	.	.	TRBV20-1	CSARPSWFPDTQYF	TGCAGTGCTAGGCCTAGTTGGTTCCCAGATACGCAGTATTTT
TRBJ2-1	many	.	TRBV20-1	CSAKGPWANEQFF	TGCAGTGCTAAGGGACCCTGGGCCAATGAGCAGTTCTTC
TRBJ1-1	.	TRBD1	TRBV6-5	CASSYSGQGETEAFF	TGTGCCAGCAGTTACTCCGGACAGGGGGAAACTGAAGCTTTCTTT
TRBJ2-1	.	TRBD2	TRBV5-1	CASSEGGSENEQFF	TGCGCCAGCAGCGAAGGCGGGAGCGAAAATGAGCAGTTCTTC
TRBJ2-5	many	.	TRBV3-1	CASSQELLSGETQYF	TGTGCCAGCAGCCAAGAACTACTCAGTGGCGAGACCCAGTACTTC
TRBJ1-3	.	.	TRBV30	CVFSVAGNTIYF	TGTGTCTTTTCAGTAGCTGGAAACACCATATATTTT
TRBJ1-4	.	.	TRBV18	CASSPPGLPNEKLFF	TGTGCCAGCTCACCACCGGGACTGCCTAATGAAAAACTGTTTTTT
TRBJ2-1	many	.	TRBV20-1	CSASYYNEQFF	TGCAGTGCTTCTTACTACAATGAGCAGTTCTTC
TRBJ2-3	.	.	TRBV20-1	CSGTLVADTQYF	TGCAGTGGGACACTAGTCGCAGATACGCAGTATTTT
TRBJ2-5	few	.	TRBV25-1	CASSPTSQETQYF	TGTGCCAGCAGCCCGACAAGTCAAGAGACCCAGTACTTC
TRBJ2-5	many	TRBD2	TRBV27	CASSFTGGDQETQYF	TGTGCCAGCAGTTTCACGGGAGGAGACCAAGAGACCCAGTACTTC
TRBJ2-3	.	.	TRBV20-1	CSARDPRLSTDTQYF	TGCAGTGCTAGAGATCCGCGACTTTCTACAGATACGCAGTATTTT
TRBJ2-1	few	.	TRBV18	CASSLTVGRGDNEQFF	TGTGCCAGCTCACTTACTGTCGGCAGGGGCGACAATGAGCAGTTCTTC